This is a list of T cell receptor beta chains from one sample in a study of blood T cells in healthy people across ages. TCRdb reprocessed the 5' RACE reads via MiXCR and lists one record per CDR3 protein. The sample holds hundreds of thousands of distinct CDR3 sequences, more than 55% seen once. The sequencing sample was made of blood. These receptor sequences come from a man in his forties in good health. Both conserved end residues are part of each CDR3. The order of the fields is V gene, J gene, clone size, D gene, CDR3 DNA, CDR3 protein. The D gene is left open where the match is weak. Not all rows give a size; the values are once, few, many and, for expanded clones, a class.

v_gene: TRBV9
j_gene: TRBJ2-7
abundance: few
d_gene: NA
CDR3nt: TGTGCCAGCAGCGTAGGGGGGCAATATTATGACGAGCAGTACTTC
CDR3aa: CASSVGGQYYDEQYF

v_gene: TRBV11-3
j_gene: TRBJ2-1
abundance: NA
d_gene: TRBD2
CDR3nt: TGTGCCAGCAGCCCTAGCGGGAGCCGTGAGCAGTTCTTC
CDR3aa: CASSPSGSREQFF

v_gene: TRBV20-1
j_gene: TRBJ1-5
abundance: NA
d_gene: NA
CDR3nt: TGCAGTGCTAGGGTACCAAGGGACAATCAGCCCCAGCATTTT
CDR3aa: CSARVPRDNQPQHF

v_gene: TRBV30
j_gene: TRBJ1-2
abundance: NA
d_gene: TRBD1
CDR3nt: TGTGCCTTGCTGCCGGGACAGGGGTCTGGCTACACCTTC
CDR3aa: CALLPGQGSGYTF

v_gene: TRBV7-9
j_gene: TRBJ2-7
abundance: NA
d_gene: NA
CDR3nt: TGTGCCAGCAGCGTAGGGGCGGGGTACGAGCAGTACTTC
CDR3aa: CASSVGAGYEQYF

v_gene: TRBV6-6
j_gene: TRBJ2-7
abundance: NA
d_gene: TRBD1
CDR3nt: TGTGCCAGCAGAGAATCGGGACAGCTAAGCAATGAGCAGTACTTC
CDR3aa: CASRESGQLSNEQYF

v_gene: TRBV27
j_gene: TRBJ2-3
abundance: NA
d_gene: TRBD1
CDR3nt: TGTGCCAGCAGTTTACAGCGGGACAGGGGAGATACGCAGTATTTT
CDR3aa: CASSLQRDRGDTQYF

v_gene: TRBV7-3
j_gene: TRBJ2-3
abundance: NA
d_gene: NA
CDR3nt: TGTGCCAGCAGCTACGACCGGGACGAGGCGCAGTATTTT
CDR3aa: CASSYDRDEAQYF

v_gene: TRBV7-2
j_gene: TRBJ2-3
abundance: NA
d_gene: TRBD2
CDR3nt: TGTGCCAGCAGCTTAATAGCGGGAGGGCCCCGCAGCACAGATACGCAGTATTTT
CDR3aa: CASSLIAGGPRSTDTQYF

v_gene: TRBV11-2
j_gene: TRBJ2-7
abundance: many
d_gene: NA
CDR3nt: TGTGCCAGCAGCTTAGGAGGTGGGGCCTCCGTCCCTTCCTACGAGCAGTACTTC
CDR3aa: CASSLGGGASVPSYEQYF

v_gene: TRBV5-4
j_gene: TRBJ2-1
abundance: few
d_gene: NA
CDR3nt: TGTGCCAGCAGCTTCCCTCAGGGAAACAATGAGCAGTTCTTC
CDR3aa: CASSFPQGNNEQFF

v_gene: TRBV20-1
j_gene: TRBJ2-4
abundance: NA
d_gene: NA
CDR3nt: TGCAGTGCCCCACAGGGGGGGGCGAAAAACATTCAGTACTTC
CDR3aa: CSAPQGGAKNIQYF

v_gene: TRBV5-1
j_gene: TRBJ2-3
abundance: NA
d_gene: NA
CDR3nt: TGCGCCAGCAGCTCTGACAAGGATACGCAGTATTTT
CDR3aa: CASSSDKDTQYF

v_gene: TRBV6-5
j_gene: TRBJ2-7
abundance: NA
d_gene: TRBD1
CDR3nt: TGTGCCACCTCCCCGACAGGGAGCTCCTACGAGCAGTACTTC
CDR3aa: CATSPTGSSYEQYF

v_gene: TRBV12-3/TRBV12-4
j_gene: TRBJ2-1
abundance: NA
d_gene: NA
CDR3nt: TGTGCCAGCAGTTTGTGGCGGGATGAGCAGTTCTTC
CDR3aa: CASSLWRDEQFF

v_gene: TRBV15
j_gene: TRBJ2-3
abundance: once
d_gene: NA
CDR3nt: TGTGCCACCAGCAGAGAAGCGAGGGGTACAGATACGCAGTATTTT
CDR3aa: CATSREARGTDTQYF

v_gene: TRBV5-1
j_gene: TRBJ2-7
abundance: few
d_gene: TRBD2
CDR3nt: TGCGCCAGCAGCCGAATCCCACTAGCGGGTGTGTCCGGTGAGCAGTACTTC
CDR3aa: CASSRIPLAGVSGEQYF

v_gene: TRBV5-1
j_gene: TRBJ2-5
abundance: NA
d_gene: NA
CDR3nt: TGCGCCAGCAGCAGGTCCCTCGGAACCCAAGAGACCCAGTACTTC
CDR3aa: CASSRSLGTQETQYF

v_gene: TRBV29-1
j_gene: TRBJ2-1
abundance: many
d_gene: TRBD2
CDR3nt: TGCAGCGTTAGGCCTAGCGGTAACAATGAGCAGTTCTTC
CDR3aa: CSVRPSGNNEQFF

v_gene: TRBV7-6
j_gene: TRBJ2-3
abundance: once
d_gene: TRBD1
CDR3nt: TGTGCCAGCAGCTTAGCCAGGGGGCAAGATACGCAGTATTTT
CDR3aa: CASSLARGQDTQYF

v_gene: TRBV2
j_gene: TRBJ2-7
abundance: NA
d_gene: NA
CDR3nt: TGTGCCAGCCAGCCCAGCTACATCTACGAGCAGTACTTC
CDR3aa: CASQPSYIYEQYF

v_gene: TRBV20-1
j_gene: TRBJ1-1
abundance: NA
d_gene: NA
CDR3nt: TGCAGTGCCATGAGACAGGCGGTCGACACTGAAGCTTTCTTT
CDR3aa: CSAMRQAVDTEAFF

v_gene: TRBV29-1
j_gene: TRBJ1-1
abundance: NA
d_gene: NA
CDR3nt: TGCAGCGTTGACTACGGGCCCGTAGGCACTGAAGCTTTCTTT
CDR3aa: CSVDYGPVGTEAFF

v_gene: TRBV2
j_gene: TRBJ2-1
abundance: NA
d_gene: TRBD1
CDR3nt: TGTGCCAGCGTGACAGGGAACTATGAGCAGTTCTTC
CDR3aa: CASVTGNYEQFF

v_gene: TRBV28
j_gene: TRBJ2-1
abundance: once
d_gene: NA
CDR3nt: TGTGCCAGCAGTTTGACCGGAGACCCTAACAATGAGCAGTTCTTC
CDR3aa: CASSLTGDPNNEQFF

v_gene: TRBV14
j_gene: TRBJ2-5
abundance: NA
d_gene: TRBD2
CDR3nt: TGTGCCAGCTCCGGGGACCGACTAGCGGGATCAGAGACCCAGTACTTC
CDR3aa: CASSGDRLAGSETQYF